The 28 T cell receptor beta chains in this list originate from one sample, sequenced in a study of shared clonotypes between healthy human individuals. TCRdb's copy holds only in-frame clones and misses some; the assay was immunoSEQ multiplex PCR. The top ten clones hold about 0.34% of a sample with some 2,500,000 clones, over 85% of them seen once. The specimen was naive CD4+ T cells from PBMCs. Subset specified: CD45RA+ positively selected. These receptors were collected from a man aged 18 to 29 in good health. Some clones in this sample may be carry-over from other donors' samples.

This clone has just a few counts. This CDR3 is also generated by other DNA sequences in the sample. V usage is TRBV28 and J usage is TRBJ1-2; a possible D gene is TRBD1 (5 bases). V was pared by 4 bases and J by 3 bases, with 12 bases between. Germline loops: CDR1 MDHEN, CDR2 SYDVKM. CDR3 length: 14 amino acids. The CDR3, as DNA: TGTGCCAGCAGTTCCCCTGGAGGGGACTATGGCTACACCTTC. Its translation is CASSSPGGDYGYTF.

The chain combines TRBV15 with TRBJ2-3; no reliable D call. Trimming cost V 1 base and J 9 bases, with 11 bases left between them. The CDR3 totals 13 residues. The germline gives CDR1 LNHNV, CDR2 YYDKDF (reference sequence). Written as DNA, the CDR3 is TGTGCCACCAGCAGAGGACTCCCTTCCACGCAGTATTTT. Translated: CATSRGLPSTQYF.

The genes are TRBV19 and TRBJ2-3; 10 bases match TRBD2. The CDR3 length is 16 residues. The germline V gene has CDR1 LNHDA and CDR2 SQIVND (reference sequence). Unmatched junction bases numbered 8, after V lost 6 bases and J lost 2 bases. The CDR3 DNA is TGTGCCAGTAGGGTCACTAGCGGGATCCTCACAGATACGCAGTATTTT. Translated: CASRVTSGILTDTQYF.

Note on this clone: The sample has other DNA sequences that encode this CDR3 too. CDR3 sequence (DNA): TGTGCCAGCAGAGACAGGGCTGATGGCTACACCTTC. Protein sequence: CASRDRADGYTF. The J gene is TRBJ1-2, the V gene TRBV6-5; 7 bases fit TRBD1. V was clipped by 6 bases and J by 6 bases; unmatched bases: 4. CDR3 size: 12 residues. Germline loops: CDR1 MNHEY, CDR2 SVGAGI.

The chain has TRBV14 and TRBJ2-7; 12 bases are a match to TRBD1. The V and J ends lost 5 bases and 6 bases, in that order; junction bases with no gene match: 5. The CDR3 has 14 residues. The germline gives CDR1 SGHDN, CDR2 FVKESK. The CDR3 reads CASSAGTGGGEQYF. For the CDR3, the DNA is TGTGCCAGCAGCGCCGGGACAGGGGGCGGCGAGCAGTACTTC.

The CDR3 region is CASSFGLYEQYF. The CDR3 bases are TGCGCCAGCAGCTTTGGACTTTACGAGCAGTACTTC. The chain carries TRBV5-1 and TRBJ2-7, with a possible D match to TRBD2 (5 bases). V was clipped by 2 bases and J by 4 bases, with 7 bases between them. The CDR3 is made up of 12 amino acids. Germline V lookup: CDR1 SGHRS, CDR2 YFSETQ.

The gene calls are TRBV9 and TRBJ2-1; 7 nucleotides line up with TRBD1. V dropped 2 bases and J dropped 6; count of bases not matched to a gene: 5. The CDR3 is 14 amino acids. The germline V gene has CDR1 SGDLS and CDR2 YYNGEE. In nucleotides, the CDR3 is TGTGCCAGCAGCGTGACAGGGATAGGCAATGAGCAGTTCTTC. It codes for CASSVTGIGNEQFF.

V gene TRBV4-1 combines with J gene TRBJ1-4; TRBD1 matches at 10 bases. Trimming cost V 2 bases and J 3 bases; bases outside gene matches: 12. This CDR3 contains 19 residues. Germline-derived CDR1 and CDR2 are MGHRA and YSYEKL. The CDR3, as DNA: TGCGCCAGCAGCCAACACTCGACAGGGGGCTCGACCGCTAATGAAAAACTGTTTTTT. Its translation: CASSQHSTGGSTANEKLFF.

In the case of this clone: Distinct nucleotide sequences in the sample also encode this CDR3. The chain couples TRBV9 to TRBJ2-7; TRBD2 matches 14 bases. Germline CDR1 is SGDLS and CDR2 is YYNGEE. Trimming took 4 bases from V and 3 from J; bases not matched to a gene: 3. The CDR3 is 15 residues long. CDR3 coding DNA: TGTGCCAGCAGCCCAGGGACTAGCGGGAGCTACGAGCAGTACTTC. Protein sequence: CASSPGTSGSYEQYF.

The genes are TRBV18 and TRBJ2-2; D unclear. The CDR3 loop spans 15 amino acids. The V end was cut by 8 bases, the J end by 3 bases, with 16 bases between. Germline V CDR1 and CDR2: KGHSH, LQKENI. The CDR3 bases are TGTGCCAGCCGGCCCCCTGGCGCTGACACCGGGGAGCTGTTTTTT. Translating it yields CASRPPGADTGELFF.

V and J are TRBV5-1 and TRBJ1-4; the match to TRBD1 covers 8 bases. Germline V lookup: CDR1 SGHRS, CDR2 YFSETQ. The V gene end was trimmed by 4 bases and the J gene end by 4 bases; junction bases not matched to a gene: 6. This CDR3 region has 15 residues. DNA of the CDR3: TGCGCCAGCAGCCCCTGGGACAGGAGTAATGAAAAACTGTTTTTT. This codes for CASSPWDRSNEKLFF.

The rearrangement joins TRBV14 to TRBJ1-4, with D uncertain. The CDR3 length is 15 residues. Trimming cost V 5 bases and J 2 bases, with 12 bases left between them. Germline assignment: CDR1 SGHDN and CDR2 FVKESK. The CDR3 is CASSLRTPTNEKLFF. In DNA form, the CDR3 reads TGTGCCAGCAGCTTACGGACGCCGACTAATGAAAAACTGTTTTTT.

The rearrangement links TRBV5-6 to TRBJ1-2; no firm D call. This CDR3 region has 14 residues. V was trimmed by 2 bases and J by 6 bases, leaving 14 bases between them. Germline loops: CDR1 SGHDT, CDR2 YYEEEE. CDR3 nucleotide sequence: TGTGCCAGCAGCTTATTTGCCTTTAGTCATGGCTACACCTTC. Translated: CASSLFAFSHGYTF.

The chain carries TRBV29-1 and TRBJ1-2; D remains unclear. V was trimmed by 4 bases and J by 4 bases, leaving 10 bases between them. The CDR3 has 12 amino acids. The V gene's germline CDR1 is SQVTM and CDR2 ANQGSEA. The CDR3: CSVVRAGYGYTF. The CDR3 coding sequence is TGCAGCGTTGTAAGGGCCGGCTATGGCTACACCTTC.

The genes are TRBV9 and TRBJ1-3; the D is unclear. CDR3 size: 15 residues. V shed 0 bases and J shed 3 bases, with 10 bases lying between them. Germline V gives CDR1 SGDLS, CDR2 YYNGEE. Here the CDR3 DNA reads TGTGCCAGCAGCGTAGTCTCCGGGTTTGGAAACACCATATATTTT. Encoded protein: CASSVVSGFGNTIYF.

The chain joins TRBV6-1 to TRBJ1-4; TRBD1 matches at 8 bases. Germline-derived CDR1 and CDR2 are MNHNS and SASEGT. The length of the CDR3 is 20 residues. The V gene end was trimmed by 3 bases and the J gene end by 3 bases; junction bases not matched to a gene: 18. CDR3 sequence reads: CASSEEDRDRSSGANEKLFF. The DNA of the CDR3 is TGTGCCAGCAGTGAGGAGGACAGGGATAGATCATCAGGTGCTAATGAAAAACTGTTTTTT.

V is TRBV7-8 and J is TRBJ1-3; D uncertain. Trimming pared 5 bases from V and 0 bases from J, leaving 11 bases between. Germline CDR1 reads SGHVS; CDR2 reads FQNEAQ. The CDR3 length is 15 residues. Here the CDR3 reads CASSPGRPSGNTIYF. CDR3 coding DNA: TGTGCCAGCAGCCCAGGACGGCCCTCTGGAAACACCATATATTTT.

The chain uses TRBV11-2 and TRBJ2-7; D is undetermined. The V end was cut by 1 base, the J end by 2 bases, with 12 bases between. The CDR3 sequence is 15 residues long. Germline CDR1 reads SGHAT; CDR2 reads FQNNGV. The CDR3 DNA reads TGTGCCAGCAGCTTAGGGGCAGGAGCAACCTACGAGCAGTACTTC. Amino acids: CASSLGAGATYEQYF.

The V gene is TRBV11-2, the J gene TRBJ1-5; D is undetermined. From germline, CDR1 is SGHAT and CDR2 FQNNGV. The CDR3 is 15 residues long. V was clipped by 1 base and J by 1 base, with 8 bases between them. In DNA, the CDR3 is TGTGCCAGCAGCTTAGGGGTGACCAGCAATCAGCCCCAGCATTTT. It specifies CASSLGVTSNQPQHF.

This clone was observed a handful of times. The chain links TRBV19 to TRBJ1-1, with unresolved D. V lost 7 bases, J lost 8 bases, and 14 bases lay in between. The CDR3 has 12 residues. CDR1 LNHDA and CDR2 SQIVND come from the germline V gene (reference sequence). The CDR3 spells CASTTSGGEAFF. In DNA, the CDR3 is TGTGCCAGTACCACTTCAGGCGGGGAAGCTTTCTTT.

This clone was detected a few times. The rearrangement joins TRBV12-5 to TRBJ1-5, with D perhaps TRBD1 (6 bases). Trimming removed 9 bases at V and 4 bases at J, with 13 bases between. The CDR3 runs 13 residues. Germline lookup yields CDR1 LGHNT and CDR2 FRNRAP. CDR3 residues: CASQRGFNQPQHF. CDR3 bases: TGTGCTAGCCAGAGGGGGTTTAATCAGCCCCAGCATTTT.

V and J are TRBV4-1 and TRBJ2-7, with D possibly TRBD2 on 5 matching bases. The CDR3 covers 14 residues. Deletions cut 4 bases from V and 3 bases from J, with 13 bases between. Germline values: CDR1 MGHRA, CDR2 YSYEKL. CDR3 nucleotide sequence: TGCGCCAGCAGCCGGAGGAGAGAAGACTACGAGCAGTACTTC. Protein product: CASSRRREDYEQYF.

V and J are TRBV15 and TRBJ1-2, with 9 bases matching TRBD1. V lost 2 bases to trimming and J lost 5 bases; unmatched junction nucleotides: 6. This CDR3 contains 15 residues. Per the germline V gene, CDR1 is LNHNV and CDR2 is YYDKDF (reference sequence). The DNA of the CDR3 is TGTGCCACCAGCAGACCCCGACAGGGGGTATATGGCTACACCTTC. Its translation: CATSRPRQGVYGYTF.

The DNA for the CDR3 is TGCGCCAGCAGTCTTGGCACTCCCTACGAGCAGTACTTC. This sequence encodes CASSLGTPYEQYF. The chain uses TRBV23-1 and TRBJ2-7, with D unclear. TRBV23-1 is an open reading frame whose function is uncertain. The CDR3 is made up of 13 amino acids. V dropped 4 bases and J dropped 2 bases, with 9 bases sitting between them.

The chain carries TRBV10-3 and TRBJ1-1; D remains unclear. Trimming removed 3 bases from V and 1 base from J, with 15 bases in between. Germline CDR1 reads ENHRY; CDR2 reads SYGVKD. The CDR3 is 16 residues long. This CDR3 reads CAISDSKRATNTEAFF. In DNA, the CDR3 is TGTGCCATCAGTGACTCCAAGAGGGCCACGAACACTGAAGCTTTCTTT.

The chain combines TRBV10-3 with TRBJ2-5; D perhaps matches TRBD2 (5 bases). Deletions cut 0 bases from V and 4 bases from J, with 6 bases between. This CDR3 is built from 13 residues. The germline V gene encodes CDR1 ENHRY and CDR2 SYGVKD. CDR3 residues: CAISESAGETQYF. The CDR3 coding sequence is TGTGCCATCAGTGAGTCGGCGGGAGAGACCCAGTACTTC.

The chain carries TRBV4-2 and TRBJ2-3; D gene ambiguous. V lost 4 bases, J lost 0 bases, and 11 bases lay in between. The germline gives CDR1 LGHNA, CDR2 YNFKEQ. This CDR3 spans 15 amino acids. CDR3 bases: TGTGCCAGCAGCCCCCCACCCTCTAGCACAGATACGCAGTATTTT. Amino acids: CASSPPPSSTDTQYF.

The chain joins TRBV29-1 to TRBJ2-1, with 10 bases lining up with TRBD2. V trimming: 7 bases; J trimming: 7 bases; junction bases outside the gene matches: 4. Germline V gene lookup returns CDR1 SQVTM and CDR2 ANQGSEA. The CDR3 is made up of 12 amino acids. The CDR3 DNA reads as TGCAGCGCCCTTAGCGGGGGGAATGAGCAGTTCTTC. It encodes CSALSGGNEQFF.